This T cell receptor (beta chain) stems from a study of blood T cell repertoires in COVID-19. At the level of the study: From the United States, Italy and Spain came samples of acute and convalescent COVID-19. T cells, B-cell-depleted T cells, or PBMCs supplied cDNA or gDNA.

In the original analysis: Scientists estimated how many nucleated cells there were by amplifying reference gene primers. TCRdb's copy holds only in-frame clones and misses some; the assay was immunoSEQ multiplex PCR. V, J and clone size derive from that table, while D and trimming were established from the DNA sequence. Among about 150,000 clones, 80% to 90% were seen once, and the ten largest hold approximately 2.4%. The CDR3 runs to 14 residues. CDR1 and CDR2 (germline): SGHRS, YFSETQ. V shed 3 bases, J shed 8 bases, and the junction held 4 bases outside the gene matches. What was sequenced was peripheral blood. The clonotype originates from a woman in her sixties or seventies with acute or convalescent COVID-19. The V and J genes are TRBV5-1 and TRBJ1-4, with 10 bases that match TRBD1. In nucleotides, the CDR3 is TGCGCCAGCAGCTGGGGACAGGGGTTGGAAAAACTGTTTTTT. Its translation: CASSWGQGLEKLFF. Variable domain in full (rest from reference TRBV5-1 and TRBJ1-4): KAGVTQTPRYLIKTRGQQVTLSCSPISGHRSVSWYQQTPGQGLQFLFEYFSETQRNKGNFPGRFSGRQFSNSRSEMNVSTLELGDSALYLCASSWGQGLEKLFFGSGTQLSVL.